The clone carrying this T cell receptor beta chain was seen only a few times. Germline V lookup: CDR1 MNHEY, CDR2 SVGAGI. This CDR3 is 15 amino acids long. Unmatched junction bases numbered 10, after V lost 6 bases and J lost 8 bases. The record originates from a study of blood T cell repertoires in COVID-19. Study-wide background: Nucleic acid was either cDNA or gDNA, and it came from T cells, B-cell-depleted T cells, or PBMCs.

Only in-frame clones appear in the TCRdb table, and some are missing; sequencing was by immunoSEQ multiplex PCR. Of more than 80,000 clones detected, about 90% appear once; the ten largest clones hold over 6.5%. Patients in Seattle were enrolled during active infection, then followed longitudinally. Sequences were obtained from peripheral blood. V is TRBV6-5 and J is TRBJ1-6; 7 bases align to TRBD1. This sequence was found in a young man with COVID-19, enrolled during active disease. CDR3 nucleotides: TGTGCCAGCAGACAGGGACAGATCTTGGATTCACCCCTCCACTTT. It specifies CASRQGQILDSPLHF.